This record looks at one T cell receptor beta chain sequence and its context. Original analysis: Amplifying reference gene primers gave estimates of nucleated cell counts. The method was immunoSEQ multiplex PCR; TCRdb's version includes in-frame clones alone and lacks a portion of them. V and J calls and clone size are given by that table; D and trimming were obtained from the DNA. The sample records 70,000 to 95,000 clones, 80% to 90% being singletons. These data belong to a study of blood T cell repertoires in COVID-19. As for the study in general: Italy, Spain and the United States were the sources of the convalescent and acute COVID-19 samples.

The CDR3 sequence is 14 residues long. The ends were cut back, 0 bases at V and 2 bases at J, with 7 bases in the middle. Germline V gives CDR1 MGHDK, CDR2 SYGVNS. This receptor was identified in a man between 50 and 59 years old with active COVID-19. The sample consisted of peripheral blood. The genes are TRBV25-1 and TRBJ2-5; no clear D gene. The CDR3 here is CASSEYVRQETQYF. As DNA, the CDR3 is TGTGCCAGCAGTGAATACGTGCGGCAAGAGACCCAGTACTTC.